This T cell receptor beta chain derives from a study of CD8 T cells in ankylosing spondylitis (dated by TCRdb to about 2017). Background for the entire study: T cell receptor beta repertoires were profiled in healthy donors and ankylosing spondylitis patients so that disease-linked TCR variants could be found. The full study cohort was made up of 25 ankylosing spondylitis patients and over 90 healthy donors. Peripheral blood samples were taken, and synovial fluid was additionally collected from ankylosing spondylitis patients.

Measured from the cysteine to the phenylalanine, the CDR3 is 16 residues long. Left in the record is the CDR3 DNA by itself, 48 bases read in frame from the first base. Trimming takes 8 bases from V and 0 bases from J, and the germline ends sit 19 bases apart. For CDR1 and CDR2, the germline V gene lists MDHEN and SYDVKM. Paper-wide results and their limitations: Some TCR beta motif variants had previously been reported in synovial fluid and blood of reactive arthritis patients, which suggested common disease-initiation mechanisms. A TCR beta motif made up of seven or eight highly homologous amino acid variants appeared to be characteristic of blood from ankylosing spondylitis patients. Significant enrichment of the disease-linked clones was reported in matched synovial fluid samples from ankylosing spondylitis patients. A CD8+ phenotype was shown by the disease-linked clones, which were found at relatively low frequencies in peripheral blood.

The instrument given in TCRdb is Illumina HiSeq 2500. TCR beta libraries were prepared by quantitative 5'-RACE with molecular barcodes. In the paper's pipeline: A new computational method based on a probabilistic model of VDJ rearrangement was used to identify disease-linked TCR variants. TCRdb passed the public sequencing reads through fastp at Q25 and MiXCR, retaining productive beta sequences. Entries that share a CDR3 protein sequence are merged under the most common genes and DNA. The V and J calls shown here were made by TCRdb, not taken from the authors' results. The sample has more than 200,000 distinct CDR3 sequences on record, roughly 25% of them singletons. The top ten clones comprise roughly 0.67% of the sample. With regard to this clonotype: The specificity of this receptor is unknown. No quality values exist for individual bases; no much larger clone is one base distant.

The chain uses TRBV28 and TRBJ1-1, with an unclear D gene assignment. This sequence was found in a male donor with ankylosing spondylitis or in good health (not recorded which). Source material: blood, either unsorted or a sorted T cell fraction (not recorded which). The CDR3 here reads CASRRSGFSMNTEAFF. The nucleotide sequence is TGTGCCAGCCGCCGCTCGGGATTTAGCATGAACACTGAAGCTTTCTTT.